These 25 T cell receptor beta chains originate from one sample sequenced in a study of blood T cells in healthy people across ages. Alongside a J-beta primer mix, a sample-barcoded 5' primer served in a second PCR lasting roughly 7 to 12 cycles. TCRdb called the 5' RACE reads again in MiXCR, with one record for every CDR3 protein. This sample carries 850,000 to 1,300,000 distinct CDR3 sequences, under 55% of them seen once, and the ten largest clones take approximately 20%. The sequencing sample was made of blood. The receptors come from a woman aged 55-69 years in good health.

This clonotype has a single count. The rearrangement uses TRBV7-2 and TRBJ2-7; 9 bases line up with TRBD2. In germline, CDR1 is SGHTA, CDR2 FQGNSA. V lost 3 bases, J lost 5 bases, and 11 bases stayed unmatched. There are 16 residues in the CDR3. The chain's CDR3 is CASSFGSGSPYDEQYF. The CDR3 DNA sequence: TGTGCCAGCAGCTTCGGTAGCGGGAGTCCCTACGACGAGCAGTACTTC.

The gene calls are TRBV5-5 and TRBJ2-7; 10 positions agree with TRBD2. The V segment lost 3 bases and the J segment 4 bases; nucleotides outside the gene matches: 10. The germline V gene encodes CDR1 SGHKS and CDR2 YYEKEE (reference sequence). The CDR3 is made up of 16 amino acids. In nucleotides, the CDR3 is TGTGCCAGCAGCTGGGAAGCGGGAGGGCTCCGGTACGAGCAGTACTTC. It specifies CASSWEAGGLRYEQYF.

This clonotype was seen only a few times. The chain combines TRBV5-1 with TRBJ2-1, with a possible D match to TRBD2 (5 bases). CDR1 SGHRS and CDR2 YFSETQ come from the germline V gene. CDR3 length equals 12 residues. The ends were cut back, 3 bases at V and 8 bases at J, with 9 bases in the middle. Written as DNA, the CDR3 is TGCGCCAGCAGCTGGGCGGGTCATGAGCAGTTCTTC. Protein product: CASSWAGHEQFF.

The gene calls are TRBV11-2 and TRBJ1-6; D is uncertain. The CDR3 sequence is 17 residues long. Germline-derived CDR1 and CDR2 are SGHAT and FQNNGV. Trimming took off 5 bases at V and 3 bases at J, with 17 bases between the two ends. The CDR3 nucleotides are TGTGCCAGCAGCATTATCGCAGAGGCTTACTATAATTCACCCCTCCACTTT. It translates to CASSIIAEAYYNSPLHF.

The V gene is TRBV25-1, the J gene TRBJ2-4; 7 nucleotides agree with TRBD2. The J call is in doubt because the DNA end fits TRBJ2-5 better. The germline V gene has CDR1 MGHDK and CDR2 SYGVNS. The CDR3 totals 14 residues. DNA for the CDR3: TGTGCCAGCAGTTTACCGACTAGCCAGGAGACCCAGTACTTC. It codes for CASSLPTSQETQYF.

In the case of this clonotype: A much bigger clone sits one base away, suggesting this may be a read error. The rearrangement links TRBV27 to TRBJ1-2; a weak D match, TRBD1 (5 bases). The V gene's germline CDR1 is MNHEY and CDR2 SMNVEV (reference sequence). The CDR3 length is 14 residues. The CDR3 region has the DNA TGTGCCAGCAGTGTATCGTGGGGGGGTTCTGGCTACACCTTC. Its translation: CASSVSWGGSGYTF.

This clonotype was found once. A read error may explain this, as a much larger clone is one base away. This chain connects TRBV6-5 to TRBJ2-7, with 10 bases lining up with TRBD1. The CDR3 loop spans 13 amino acids. Germline CDR1 and CDR2: MNHEY and SVGAGI. CDR3 in DNA: TGTGCCAGCGGACAGGGGGACTCTTACGAGCAGTGCTTC. Residues: CASGQGDSYEQCF.

This clonotype was observed a handful of times. The rearrangement links TRBV5-1 to TRBJ2-7; 13 positions agree with TRBD2. The V gene end was trimmed by 2 bases and the J gene end by 0 bases; junction bases not matched to a gene: 5. The CDR3 is 17 amino acids. The V gene's germline CDR1 is SGHRS and CDR2 YFSETQ. CDR3 DNA sequence: TGCGCCAGCAGCTTTGATACTAGCGGGAGGGGCTCCTACGAGCAGTACTTC. The encoded protein is CASSFDTSGRGSYEQYF.

The chain combines TRBV12-5 with TRBJ2-1; TRBD2 agrees at 7 bases. Per the germline V gene, CDR1 is LGHNT and CDR2 is FRNRAP. The trim removed 8 bases at V and 3 bases at J, leaving 7 bases unmatched. The CDR3 has 14 amino acids. DNA of the CDR3: TGTGCTAGTCGGTTGGGGGGGGTCTACAATGAGCAGTTCTTC. It specifies CASRLGGVYNEQFF.

This clonotype came up a few times. The CDR3 DNA is TGCAGTGCTAAGAGCGGAGTGGGACGGGAGACCCAGTACTTC. This translates into CSAKSGVGRETQYF. The chain links TRBV20-1 to TRBJ2-5; D is perhaps TRBD1 or TRBD2 (5 bases each). Trimming shortened V by 4 bases and J by 5 bases, and 17 bases separated the two germline ends. The germline CDR1 and CDR2 sequences are DFQATT and SNEGSKA (reference sequence). The CDR3 is 14 amino acids.

The rearrangement joins TRBV27 to TRBJ2-3, with D unclear. V lost 5 bases and J 1 base, leaving 16 bases between the germline ends. The CDR3 has 16 amino acids. Germline assignment: CDR1 MNHEY and CDR2 SMNVEV (reference sequence). The CDR3 here is CASSGLHGSGTDTQYF. The DNA for the CDR3 is TGTGCCAGCAGTGGTCTTCACGGGTCCGGCACAGATACGCAGTATTTT.

On this clonotype: A much larger clone lies a single base off, so this may be a read error. The genes are TRBV29-1 and TRBJ2-5; D ambiguous. The CDR3 runs 12 residues. The germline CDR1 and CDR2 sequences are SQVTM and ANQGSEA. The CDR3: CNVDFQQETQYF. The CDR3 DNA is TGCAACGTTGATTTTCAGCAAGAGACCCAGTACTTC.

The chain uses TRBV12-5 and TRBJ2-4, with D unresolved. Matching the DNA end better, TRBJ2-7 makes the J call doubtful. Germline V lookup: CDR1 LGHNT, CDR2 FRNRAP. This CDR3 has 11 amino acids. The CDR3 DNA follows: TGTGCTAGTGCCCCGAGGCACGAGCAGTACTTC. This codes for CASAPRHEQYF.

CDR3 amino acids: CASSYHPGLAGGVDTQYF. The CDR3 coding sequence is TGTGCCAGCAGTTACCACCCTGGACTAGCGGGAGGAGTGGATACGCAGTATTTT. V and J are TRBV6-2 or TRBV6-3 and TRBJ2-3; 14 nucleotides align to TRBD2. J was trimmed by 6 bases and V by 2 bases; bases with no gene match: 10. This CDR3 has 18 residues. CDR1 is MNHEY, CDR2 SVGEGT, per germline.

The table lists this clonotype with a few counts. The rearrangement joins TRBV20-1 to TRBJ2-3; either TRBD1 or TRBD2 may fit D (6 bases each). The CDR3 totals 15 residues. Per the germline V gene, CDR1 is DFQATT and CDR2 is SNEGSKA (reference sequence). The CDR3 DNA reads TGCAGCCAAGGGGGGCAGACCCTTAGCACAGATACGCAGTATTTT. Translation: CSQGGQTLSTDTQYF.

This clonotype was seen repeatedly, ten times or more. V gene TRBV27 combines with J gene TRBJ2-4; D might be TRBD1 (6 bases). V was cut by 11 bases and J by 0 bases, with 20 bases left in between. Germline V CDR1 and CDR2: MNHEY, SMNVEV (reference sequence). This CDR3 is built from 16 residues. CDR3 DNA sequence: TGTGCCCGCTACTTCGGACAGCCACCAGCCAAAAACATTCAGTACTTC. Translated, it gives CARYFGQPPAKNIQYF.

This clonotype has a handful of counts. The rearrangement links TRBV7-9 to TRBJ2-5; D is perhaps TRBD2 (6 bases). The CDR3 has 14 residues. Trimming cost V 5 bases and J 2 bases, with 12 bases left between them. CDR1 is SEHNR, CDR2 FQNEAQ, per germline (reference sequence). This CDR3 reads CASSPREWQETQYF. For the CDR3, the DNA is TGTGCCAGCAGCCCTCGGGAGTGGCAAGAGACCCAGTACTTC.

The CDR3 is CASSLGGVTDYGYTF. The DNA for the CDR3 is TGTGCCAGCAGTTTAGGAGGGGTCACTGACTATGGCTACACCTTC. This chain joins TRBV28 and TRBJ1-2; D perhaps matches TRBD1 (5 bases). Germline-derived CDR1 and CDR2 are MDHEN and SYDVKM. V lost 2 bases and J 3 bases, leaving 13 bases between the germline ends. The CDR3 sequence is 15 residues long.

The V gene is TRBV5-1, the J gene TRBJ1-2, with 7 bases matching TRBD1. Germline-derived CDR1 and CDR2 are SGHRS and YFSETQ. This CDR3 contains 14 residues. V lost 2 bases to trimming and J lost 2 bases; unmatched junction nucleotides: 3. The DNA for the CDR3 is TGCGCCAGCAGCTTTGACAGGGAGAACTATGGCTACACCTTC. Its translation: CASSFDRENYGYTF.

This rearrangement joins TRBV28 to TRBJ1-6, with D possibly TRBD1 on 5 matching bases. CDR1 and CDR2 from the germline V gene are MDHEN and SYDVKM. This CDR3 has 15 residues. Trimming removed 6 bases at V and 5 bases at J, with 14 bases between. The CDR3 coding sequence is TGTGCCAGCAGCCCCAGCGACAGAGATAATTCACCCCTCCACTTT. It yields the protein CASSPSDRDNSPLHF.

This clonotype appeared a few times. This chain links TRBV20-1 with TRBJ2-1, with TRBD2 identical over 16 bases. V lost 5 bases, J lost 7 bases, and 2 bases stayed unmatched. The CDR3 sequence is 14 residues long. Germline loops: CDR1 DFQATT, CDR2 SNEGSKA (reference sequence). CDR3 sequence reads: CSAWGLAGGNEQFF. Here the CDR3 DNA reads TGCAGTGCTTGGGGACTAGCGGGAGGGAATGAGCAGTTCTTC.

The CDR3 loop reads CSGVGGAYGEQYF. CDR3 in DNA: TGCAGCGGTGTGGGGGGCGCTTATGGCGAGCAGTACTTC. This sequence joins TRBV29-1 and TRBJ2-7; D may correspond to TRBD1 or TRBD2 (6 bases each). From germline, CDR1 is SQVTM and CDR2 ANQGSEA. The CDR3 runs to 13 residues. The ends were cut back, 7 bases at V and 6 bases at J, with 19 bases in the middle.

This clonotype has a count of ten or more. The chain is built from TRBV2 and TRBJ2-7, with D possibly TRBD2 on 6 matching bases. Germline V CDR1 and CDR2: SNHLY, FYNNEI. There are 11 residues in the CDR3. Trimming left V 2 bases short and J 9 bases short, with 8 bases between. The CDR3 nucleotides are TGTGCCAGCAGTGAACAGGGAGGGCAGTACTTC. This encodes CASSEQGGQYF.

V gene TRBV29-1 combines with J gene TRBJ2-5, with 9 nucleotides matching TRBD2. J gave up 11 bases and V 4 bases, and 17 bases lay outside the gene matches. Germline values: CDR1 SQVTM, CDR2 ANQGSEA. CDR3 length: 15 residues. CDR3 DNA sequence: TGCAGCGTTGTGGGGAGGACTAGCGACAACTACGGGCAGTACTTC. It translates to CSVVGRTSDNYGQYF.

To note about this clonotype: A much more abundant neighbour one base away suggests this may be a read error. The J gene is TRBJ2-5, the V gene TRBV7-2; D ambiguous. Trimming took off 5 bases at V and 5 bases at J, with 6 bases between the two ends. Germline lookup yields CDR1 SGHTA and CDR2 FQGNSA. This CDR3 contains 11 residues. The CDR3 loop is CASSHSETQYF. The CDR3 DNA follows: TGTGCCAGCAGCCACTCGGAGACCCAGTACTTC.